The 8 T cell receptor beta chains in this list originate from one sample, sequenced in a study of blood T cell repertoires in COVID-19. The data were produced by immunoSEQ multiplex PCR, yet TCRdb's version contains in-frame clones alone and is incomplete. The repertoire has 650,000 to 800,000 clones, approximately 90% of them found once; the top ten carry roughly 0.25%. What was sequenced was peripheral blood. The source is a young woman with acute or convalescent COVID-19.

The chain couples TRBV5-1 to TRBJ1-4; 12 nucleotides line up with TRBD1. The CDR3 has 14 residues. Germline CDR1 SGHRS, CDR2 YFSETQ. The ends lost 8 bases at V and 7 bases at J; junction bases unmatched: 6. Written as DNA, the CDR3 is TGCGCCAGACCAGGGACAGGGGGCCGTGAAAAACTGTTTTTT. It specifies CARPGTGGREKLFF.

V is TRBV30 and J is TRBJ1-6, with TRBD1 identical over 9 bases. J was trimmed by 7 bases and V by 1 base; bases with no gene match: 8. The CDR3 has 16 amino acids. Looked up from germline, CDR1 is GTSNPN and CDR2 is SVGIG (reference sequence). CDR3 sequence (DNA): TGTGCCTGGAGTGAAAATGGACAGGGGAGAAATTCACCCCTCCACTTT. As protein: CAWSENGQGRNSPLHF.

The rearrangement uses TRBV5-1 and TRBJ1-1, with 9 bases that match TRBD1. CDR1 and CDR2 from the germline V gene are SGHRS and YFSETQ. CDR3 length: 16 amino acids. With V trimmed by 3 bases and J by 3 bases, 9 bases remained unmatched. Here the CDR3 DNA reads TGCGCCAGCAGCTCACAACAGGGGGCAGTGGACACTGAAGCTTTCTTT. Amino acids: CASSSQQGAVDTEAFF.

The chain couples TRBV21-1 to TRBJ2-1; the D call in the table, TRBD1, was not verified against the DNA. TRBV21-1 is described as a pseudogene. This CDR3 has 17 amino acids. CDR3 bases: TGTGCCAGCATATCAGGCCATGGTGGACAGAACTACAATGAGCAGTTCTTC. It translates to CASISGHGGQNYNEQFF.

V and J are TRBV3-1 (or the pseudogene TRBV3-2) and TRBJ2-1, with TRBD1 matching 8 bases. CDR3 length equals 15 residues. V lost 3 bases to trimming and J lost 4 bases; unmatched junction nucleotides: 5. Germline CDR1 reads LGHDT; CDR2 reads YNNKEL (reference sequence). DNA of the CDR3: TGTGCCAGCAGCCACCCAGGGGGCTCGTACAATGAGCAGTTCTTC. This codes for CASSHPGGSYNEQFF.

The rearrangement links TRBV29-1 to TRBJ1-2, with 10 bases lining up with TRBD1. Unmatched junction bases numbered 9, after V lost 6 bases and J lost 5 bases. From germline, CDR1 is SQVTM and CDR2 ANQGSEA. The CDR3 totals 14 residues. CDR3 nucleotides: TGCAGCGTGGACCGGGACAGGGGACGTTATGGCTACACCTTC. It codes for CSVDRDRGRYGYTF. The whole variable domain, remainder taken from reference TRBV29-1 and TRBJ1-2, is SAVISQKPSRDICQRGTSLTIQCQVDSQVTMMFWYRQQPGQSLTLIATANQGSEATYESGFVIDKFPISRPNLTFSTLTVSNMSPEDSSIYLCSVDRDRGRYGYTFGSGTRLTVV.

The V call is TRBV28, the J call TRBJ1-6; TRBD1 agrees at 8 bases. CDR1 is MDHEN, CDR2 SYDVKM, per germline. The CDR3 has 14 residues. The V segment lost 4 bases and the J segment 13 bases; nucleotides outside the gene matches: 9. The CDR3 nucleotides are TGTGCCAGCAGTTCTCCGGGACAGGTTACGCCCCTCCACTTT. Translated, it gives CASSSPGQVTPLHF. Full variable domain (outside the CDR3, taken from reference TRBV28 and TRBJ1-6): DVKVTQSSRYLVKRTGEKVFLECVQDMDHENMFWYRQDPGLGLRLIYFSYDVKMKEKGDIPEGYSVSREKKERFSLILESASTNQTSMYLCASSSPGQVTPLHFGNGTRLTVT.

The chain is built from TRBV30 and TRBJ1-2; D is uncertain. The CDR3 covers 13 residues. Germline-derived CDR1 and CDR2 are GTSNPN and SVGIG (reference sequence). V was cut by 0 bases and J by 2 bases, with 7 bases left in between. CDR3 in amino acids: CAWSVQKNYGYTF. The CDR3 DNA reads TGTGCCTGGAGTGTACAGAAAAACTATGGCTACACCTTC.